This T cell receptor (beta chain) was sequenced during a study of T cell repertoires in cytomegalovirus infection (dated by TCRdb to the late 2010s). Regarding the study in general: Because public TCR beta signatures pointed to carriage of CMV infection together with the matching HLA type, the HLA type of each donor mattered for the analysis. The paper's findings and limits, for the study overall: The ex vivo response was dominated by HLA-C-restricted CMV-specific TCR beta clonotypes, which also provided the single most frequent clonotype in two of eight donors. Cumulative frequency of public TCR beta family members discriminated carriers of CMV infection plus the relevant HLA type in this cohort and an independent approximately 370-donor cohort.

This clonotype came up many times. The specificity of this receptor is unknown. No much larger clone is present one base from it, and per-base qualities are unavailable. This sample was sequenced with an Illumina HiSeq 1500. TCRdb cleaned the public reads at Q25 with fastp, built clones with MiXCR and kept in-frame beta chains. Each entry is one CDR3 protein sequence, shown with its most common DNA and genes. The sample table shows 500,000 or so distinct CDR3 sequences, and 16% are seen once. 20% to 30% of the sample goes to the ten largest clones. Reading from cysteine to phenylalanine, the CDR3 counts 15 amino acids. The CDR3 DNA has 45 bases and is translated from base 1. V lost 3 bases and J lost 4 bases, and the count of bases not matched to a germline gene is 5. The germline V gene supplies CDR1 MDHEN and CDR2 SYDVKM.

The receptor was isolated from a human donor in good health (CMV status not recorded). Some clones in this sample may be carry-over from other donors' samples. The sample consisted of CD8+ T cells from PBMCs. The rearrangement joined TRBV28 to TRBJ2-1; 8 bases in between match TRBD2. The DNA sequence is given as TGTGCCAGCAGTTTTGAAGTAGCGGGATACAATGAGCAGTTCTTC. It translates to CASSFEVAGYNEQFF.